This TCR beta chain was recorded in a study of Graves' ophthalmopathy and Graves' hyperthyroidism. Study overall: Stable hyperthyroidism meant no progression to ophthalmopathy within 18 months of follow-up.

Pregnant or lactating patients and those with other autoimmune diseases or uncontrolled infections were excluded. The evidence that diagnosis relied on was clinical symptoms, serum thyroxine, TRAb, thyroid ultrasound and orbital computed tomography. For this clonotype: Its antigen is unidentified.

Study-wide findings and caveats: Detection in blood was also observed for most expanded thyroid clonotypes above 0.001 frequency.

The CDR3 runs 14 residues. The V end lost 7 bases, the J end lost 2 bases, and 14 bases lay between the germline ends. Germline values: CDR1 MNHEY, CDR2 SMNVEV (reference sequence). For repertoire sequencing, the TCR beta CDR3 regions were amplified from RNA transcripts. First-round RT-PCR used HTBI primers; second-round multiplex PCR followed. TCRdb redid the calling of the multiplex PCR reads with MiXCR, one entry per CDR3 protein. This sample has 580,000 or so distinct CDR3 sequences; less than 40% occur once, and the top ten carry around 4%. The J gene is TRBJ2-5, the V gene TRBV27; D possibly corresponds to TRBD1 (7 bases). The material sequenced was peripheral blood or thyroid tissue (not recorded which). The origin of this receptor is an adult man with Graves' hyperthyroidism. The CDR3 DNA sequence: TGTGCCAGCAAGCTGACAGGGAGGCAAGAGACCCAGTACTTC. Protein sequence: CASKLTGRQETQYF.